The entry that follows covers one TCR beta chain sequence. The antigen this receptor binds is unknown. Per-base qualities were not stored, and no clone one base away is much larger. TCRbeta CDR3 regions were amplified from genomic DNA using the immunoSEQ Assay, a bias-controlled multiplex PCR. In the original analysis: The number of nucleated cells in each sample was estimated by amplification of reference gene primers within the assay. To quantify the absolute abundance of each unique TCRbeta CDR3 rearrangement, sequence reads were collapsed and filtered. For each sample, productive Simpson clonality was calculated by taking the square root of Simpson's diversity index across productive rearrangements. This immuneACCESS table, as held by TCRdb, lists in-frame sequences with V and J called but not all clones. Of the missing ones, under half trace to an unresolved V gene in checked studies; the others have no known cause. V and J calls and clone size are copied from that table; D and trimming were computed from the DNA. Counted in this sample were approximately 400,000 clones; approximately 89% of them appeared once. Around 0.94% of the sample comes from the top ten.

The record originates from a study of blood T cell repertoires in COVID-19 (dated by TCRdb to about 2020). A note on the overall study: Samples from collaborators originated in the United States, Italy and Spain and spanned both the acute and convalescent phases of COVID-19. Deeply sampled blood TCRbeta repertoires from subjects exposed to, actively infected with, or recovered from COVID-19 were included in the dataset. The samples were drawn from two sources: the first 160 participants of the ongoing ImmuneRACE study, and 1,254 subjects contributed by 6 global collaborators. The repertoires were made available in a free public database intended to serve as a resource for research on the immune response to SARS-CoV-2. The material from the prospective study consisted of cDNA or gDNA derived from T cells, B-cell-depleted T cells, or PBMCs. Where available, HLA class I and class II types were taken from metadata supplied by the sample provider and were not determined by assay-based typing. The sample metadata nearly always contained a de-identified subject ID, COVID-19 status, age in years and sex.

Overall study results and their limits: The quantity of clinical and demographic metadata differed by source and by participant and was supplied without curation.

Participants in the prospective study were aged about 18 to 100 years, lived in 24 United States geographic areas, and enrolled through a virtual design. In the prospective study, participants were assigned to cohorts based on the clinical history participants reported in a screening survey and a study questionnaire. Exposed participants had been in contact with someone with a PCR-confirmed or clinician-diagnosed COVID-19 case within 2 weeks of study entry. In the prospective study, whole blood, serum and a nasopharyngeal or oropharyngeal swab were collected from each participant by mobile phlebotomists. Prospective study participants could optionally give additional blood draws and questionnaires over a roughly 2-month period. Blood samples from the prospective study were shipped frozen or at room temperature prior to DNA extraction. This clonotype originated in a woman between 40 and 55 years old who had been exposed to COVID-19. Sequenced material: PBMCs or T cells enriched from blood (not recorded which).

The DNA reads as follows: TGTGCCAGCAGCTGGCTGGACAGAGCAGGATACGAGCAGTACTTC. Its protein is CASSWLDRAGYEQYF. Recombination connected TRBV7-2 to TRBJ2-7; D gene: possibly TRBD1, on 6 matching bases. The CDR3 measures 15 amino acids from cysteine to phenylalanine. The entry retains the CDR3 DNA only, 45 bases that are in frame from base 1. V is cut by 4 bases and J by 4 bases, and the space between the germline ends is 17 bases. The germline V gene provides CDR1 SGHTA and CDR2 FQGNSA.